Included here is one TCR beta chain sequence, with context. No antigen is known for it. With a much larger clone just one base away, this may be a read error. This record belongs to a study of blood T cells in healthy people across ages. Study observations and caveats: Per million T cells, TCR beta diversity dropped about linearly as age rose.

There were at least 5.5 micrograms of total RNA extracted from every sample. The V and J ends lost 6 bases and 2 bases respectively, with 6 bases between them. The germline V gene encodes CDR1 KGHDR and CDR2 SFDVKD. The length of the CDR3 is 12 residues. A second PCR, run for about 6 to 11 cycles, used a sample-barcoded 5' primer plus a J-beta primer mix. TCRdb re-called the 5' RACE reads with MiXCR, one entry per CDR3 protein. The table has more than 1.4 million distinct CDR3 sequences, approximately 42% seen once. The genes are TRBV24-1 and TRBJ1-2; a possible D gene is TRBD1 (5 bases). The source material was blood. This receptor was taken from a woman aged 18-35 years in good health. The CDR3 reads CATSNRNYGYTF. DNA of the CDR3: TGTGCCACCAGTAACAGGAACTATGGCTACACCTTC.